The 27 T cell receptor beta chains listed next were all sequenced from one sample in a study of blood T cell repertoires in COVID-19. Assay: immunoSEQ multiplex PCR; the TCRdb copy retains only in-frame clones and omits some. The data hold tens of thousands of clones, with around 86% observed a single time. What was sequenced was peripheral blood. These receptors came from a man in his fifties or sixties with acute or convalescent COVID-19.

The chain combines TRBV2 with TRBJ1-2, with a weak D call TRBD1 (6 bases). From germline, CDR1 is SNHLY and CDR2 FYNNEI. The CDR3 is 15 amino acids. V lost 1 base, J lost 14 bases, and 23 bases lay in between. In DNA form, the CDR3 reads TGTGCCAGCAGTGAAGAAGACAGGACGGCTAAGAGATGGACCTTC. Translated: CASSEEDRTAKRWTF.

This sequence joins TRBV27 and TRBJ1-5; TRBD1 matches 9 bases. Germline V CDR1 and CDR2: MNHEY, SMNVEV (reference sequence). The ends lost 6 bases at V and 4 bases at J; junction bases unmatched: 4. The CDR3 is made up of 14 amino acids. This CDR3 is CASRRTGENQPQHF. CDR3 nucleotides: TGTGCCAGCAGGCGGACAGGGGAGAATCAGCCCCAGCATTTT.

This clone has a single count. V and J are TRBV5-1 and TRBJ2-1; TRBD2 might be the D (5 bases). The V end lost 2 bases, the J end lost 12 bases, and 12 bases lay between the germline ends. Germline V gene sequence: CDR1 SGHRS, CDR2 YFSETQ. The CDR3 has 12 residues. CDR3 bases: TGCGCCAGCAGCTTAACCCGGGATTCGCAGTTCTTC. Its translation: CASSLTRDSQFF.

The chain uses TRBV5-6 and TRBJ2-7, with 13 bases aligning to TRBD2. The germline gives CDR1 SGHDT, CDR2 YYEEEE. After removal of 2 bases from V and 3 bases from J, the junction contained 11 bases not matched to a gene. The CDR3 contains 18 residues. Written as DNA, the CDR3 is TGTGCCAGCAGCTTAGGACAGACAAGACTAGCGGGAGGCTACGAGCAGTACTTC. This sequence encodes CASSLGQTRLAGGYEQYF.

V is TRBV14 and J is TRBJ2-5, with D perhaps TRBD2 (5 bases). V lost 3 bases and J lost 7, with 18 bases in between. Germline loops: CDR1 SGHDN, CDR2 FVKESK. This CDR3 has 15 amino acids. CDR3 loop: CASSQRPGRGGTQYF. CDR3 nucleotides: TGTGCCAGCAGCCAGAGGCCAGGCCGGGGTGGGACCCAGTACTTC.

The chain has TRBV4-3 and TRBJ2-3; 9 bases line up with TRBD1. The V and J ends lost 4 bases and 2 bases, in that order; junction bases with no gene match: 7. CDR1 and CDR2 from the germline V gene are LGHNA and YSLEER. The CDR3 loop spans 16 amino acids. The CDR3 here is CASSRGQGKNTDTQYF. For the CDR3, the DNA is TGCGCCAGCAGCCGCGGACAGGGGAAGAACACAGATACGCAGTATTTT.

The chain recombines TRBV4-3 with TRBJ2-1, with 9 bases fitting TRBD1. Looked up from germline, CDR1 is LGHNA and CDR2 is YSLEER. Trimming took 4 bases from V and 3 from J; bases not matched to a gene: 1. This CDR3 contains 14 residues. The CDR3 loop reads CASSRDRVYNEQFF. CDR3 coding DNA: TGCGCCAGCAGCCGGGACAGGGTCTACAATGAGCAGTTCTTC.

The CDR3 DNA reads TGTGCCAGCAGTTTCCGGACAAAGTACAATGAGCAGTTCTTC. Encoded protein: CASSFRTKYNEQFF. V is TRBV27 and J is TRBJ2-1, with D possibly matching TRBD1 (5 bases). CDR3 length: 14 amino acids. Germline lookup yields CDR1 MNHEY and CDR2 SMNVEV (reference sequence). The germline V and J ends were trimmed by 3 bases and 4 bases, with 10 bases remaining between them.

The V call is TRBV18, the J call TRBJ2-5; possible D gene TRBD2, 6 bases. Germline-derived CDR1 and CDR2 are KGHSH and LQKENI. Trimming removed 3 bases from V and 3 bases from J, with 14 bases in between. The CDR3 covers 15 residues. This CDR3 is CASSPGSGGEETQYF. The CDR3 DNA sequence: TGTGCCAGCTCACCGGGTAGCGGAGGGGAAGAGACCCAGTACTTC.

In nucleotides, the CDR3 is TGCGCCAGCAGCCCTGGGCTTCACACCTACGAGCAGTACTTC. Its translation: CASSPGLHTYEQYF. J is TRBJ2-7 and V is TRBV5-1; no clear D. CDR1 is SGHRS and CDR2 is YFSETQ in the germline V gene. The CDR3 sequence is 14 residues long. Between the trimmed V and J ends, which lost 4 bases and 2 bases, there was a span of 13 bases.

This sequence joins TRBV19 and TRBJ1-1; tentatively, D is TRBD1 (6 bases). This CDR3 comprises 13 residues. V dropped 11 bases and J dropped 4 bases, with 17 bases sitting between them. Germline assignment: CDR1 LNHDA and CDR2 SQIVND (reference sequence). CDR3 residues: CAGGGPDPTEAFF. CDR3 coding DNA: TGTGCCGGCGGGGGCCCGGACCCCACTGAAGCTTTCTTT.

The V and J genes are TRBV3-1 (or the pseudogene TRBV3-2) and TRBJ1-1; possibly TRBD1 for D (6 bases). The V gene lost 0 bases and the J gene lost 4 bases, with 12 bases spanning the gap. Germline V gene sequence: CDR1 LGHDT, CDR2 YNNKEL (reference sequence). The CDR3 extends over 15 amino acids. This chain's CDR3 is CASSQEWAGATEAFF. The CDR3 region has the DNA TGTGCCAGCAGCCAAGAATGGGCAGGGGCCACTGAAGCTTTCTTT.

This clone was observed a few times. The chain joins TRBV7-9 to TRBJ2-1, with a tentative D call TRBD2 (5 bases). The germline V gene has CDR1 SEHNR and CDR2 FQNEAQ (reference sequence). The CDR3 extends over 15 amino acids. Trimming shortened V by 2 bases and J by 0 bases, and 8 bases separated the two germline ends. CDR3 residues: CASSLSGNSYNEQFF. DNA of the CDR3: TGTGCCAGCAGCTTAAGCGGAAACTCCTACAATGAGCAGTTCTTC.

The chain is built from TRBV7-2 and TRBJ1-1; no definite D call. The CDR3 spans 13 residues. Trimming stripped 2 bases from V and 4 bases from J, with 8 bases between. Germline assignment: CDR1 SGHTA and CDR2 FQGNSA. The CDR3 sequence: CASSLTEGTEAFF. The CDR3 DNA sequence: TGTGCCAGCAGCTTAACTGAGGGCACTGAAGCTTTCTTT. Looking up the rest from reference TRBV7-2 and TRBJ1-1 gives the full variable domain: GAGVSQSPSNKVTEKGKDVELRCDPISGHTALYWYRQSLGQGLEFLIYFQGNSAPDKSGLPSDRFSAERTGGSVSTLTIQRTQQEDSAVYLCASSLTEGTEAFFGQGTRLTVV.

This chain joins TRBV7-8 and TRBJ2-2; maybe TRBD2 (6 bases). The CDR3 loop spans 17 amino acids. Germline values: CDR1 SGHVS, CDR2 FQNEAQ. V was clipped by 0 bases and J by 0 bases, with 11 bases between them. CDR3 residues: CASSLARGFSNTGELFF. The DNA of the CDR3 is TGTGCCAGCAGCTTAGCGCGGGGTTTCTCGAACACCGGGGAGCTGTTTTTT.

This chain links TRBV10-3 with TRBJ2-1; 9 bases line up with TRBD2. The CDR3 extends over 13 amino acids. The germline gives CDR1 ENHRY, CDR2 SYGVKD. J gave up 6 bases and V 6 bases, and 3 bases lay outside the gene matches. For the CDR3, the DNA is TGTGCCATCAGCCGGACTAGCGTCAATGAGCAGTTCTTC. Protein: CAISRTSVNEQFF.

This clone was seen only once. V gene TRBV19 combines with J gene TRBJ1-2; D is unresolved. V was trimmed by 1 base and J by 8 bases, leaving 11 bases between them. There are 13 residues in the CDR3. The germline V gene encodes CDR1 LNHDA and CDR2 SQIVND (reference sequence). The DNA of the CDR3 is TGTGCCAGTAGTATAGTGGGCCTTGAGGGCTACACCTTC. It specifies CASSIVGLEGYTF.

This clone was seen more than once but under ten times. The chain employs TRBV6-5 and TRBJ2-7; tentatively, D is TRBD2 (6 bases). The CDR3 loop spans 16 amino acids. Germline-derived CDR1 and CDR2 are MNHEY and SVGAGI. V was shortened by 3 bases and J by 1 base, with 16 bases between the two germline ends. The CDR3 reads CASSYFEASVSYEQYF. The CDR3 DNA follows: TGTGCCAGCAGTTATTTTGAGGCTAGCGTTTCCTACGAGCAGTACTTC.

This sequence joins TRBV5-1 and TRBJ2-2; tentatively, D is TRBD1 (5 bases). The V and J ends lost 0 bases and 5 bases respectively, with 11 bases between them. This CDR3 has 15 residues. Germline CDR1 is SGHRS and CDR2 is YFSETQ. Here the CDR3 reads CASSLEWGRTGELFF. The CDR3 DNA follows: TGCGCCAGCAGCTTGGAATGGGGCCGGACCGGGGAGCTGTTTTTT.

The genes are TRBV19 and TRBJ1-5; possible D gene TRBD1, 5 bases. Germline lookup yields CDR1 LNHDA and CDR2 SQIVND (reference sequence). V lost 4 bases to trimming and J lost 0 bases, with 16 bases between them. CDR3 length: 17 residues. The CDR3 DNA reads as TGTGCCAGTAGTACTACCGGGACTGGGTATAGCAATCAGCCCCAGCATTTT. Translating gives CASSTTGTGYSNQPQHF.

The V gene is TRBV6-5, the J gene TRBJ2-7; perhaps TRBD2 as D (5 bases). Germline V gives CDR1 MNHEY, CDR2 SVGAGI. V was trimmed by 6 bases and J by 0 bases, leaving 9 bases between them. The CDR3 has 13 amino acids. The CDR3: CASRLEASYEQYF. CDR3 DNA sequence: TGTGCCAGCAGACTAGAGGCCTCCTACGAGCAGTACTTC.

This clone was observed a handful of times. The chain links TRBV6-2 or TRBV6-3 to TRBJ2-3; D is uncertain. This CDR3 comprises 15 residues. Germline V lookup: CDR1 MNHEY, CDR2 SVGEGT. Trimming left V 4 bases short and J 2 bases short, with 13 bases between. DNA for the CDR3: TGTGCCAGCAGTTCCACTGGCAGGCCCACAGATACGCAGTATTTT. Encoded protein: CASSSTGRPTDTQYF.

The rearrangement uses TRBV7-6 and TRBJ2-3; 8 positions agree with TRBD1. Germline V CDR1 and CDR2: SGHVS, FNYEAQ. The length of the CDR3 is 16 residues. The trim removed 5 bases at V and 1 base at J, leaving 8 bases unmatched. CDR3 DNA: TGTGCCAGCAGCGGCTACCCGGGACAGGGCACAGATACGCAGTATTTT. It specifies CASSGYPGQGTDTQYF.

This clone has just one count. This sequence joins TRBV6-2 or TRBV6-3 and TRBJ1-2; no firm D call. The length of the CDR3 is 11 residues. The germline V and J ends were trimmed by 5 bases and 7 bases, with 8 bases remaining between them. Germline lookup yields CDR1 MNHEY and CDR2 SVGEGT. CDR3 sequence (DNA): TGTGCCAGCAGTGCGGGGAGTGGCTACACCTTC. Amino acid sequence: CASSAGSGYTF.

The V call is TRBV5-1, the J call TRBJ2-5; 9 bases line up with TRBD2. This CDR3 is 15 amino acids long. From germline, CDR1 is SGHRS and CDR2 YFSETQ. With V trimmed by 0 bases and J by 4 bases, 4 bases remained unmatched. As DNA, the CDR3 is TGCGCCAGCAGCTTGGCCGGCGGGAGGGTAGAGACCCAGTACTTC. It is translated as CASSLAGGRVETQYF. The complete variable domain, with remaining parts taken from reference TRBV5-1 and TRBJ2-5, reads KAGVTQTPRYLIKTRGQQVTLSCSPISGHRSVSWYQQTPGQGLQFLFEYFSETQRNKGNFPGRFSGRQFSNSRSEMNVSTLELGDSALYLCASSLAGGRVETQYFGPGTRLLVL.

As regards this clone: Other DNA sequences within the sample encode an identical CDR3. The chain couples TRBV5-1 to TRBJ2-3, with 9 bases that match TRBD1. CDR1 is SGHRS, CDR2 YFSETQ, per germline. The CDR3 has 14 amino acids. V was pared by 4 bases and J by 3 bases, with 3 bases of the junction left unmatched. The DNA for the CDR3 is TGCGCCAGCAGCCTCGGGACAGGGACAGATACGCAGTATTTT. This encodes CASSLGTGTDTQYF.

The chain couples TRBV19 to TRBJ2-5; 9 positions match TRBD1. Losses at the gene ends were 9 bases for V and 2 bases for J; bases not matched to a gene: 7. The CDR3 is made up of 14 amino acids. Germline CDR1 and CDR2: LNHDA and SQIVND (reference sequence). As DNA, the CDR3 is TGTGCCAGCAAAACAGGGGGCTCTCAAGAGACCCAGTACTTC. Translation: CASKTGGSQETQYF.